This T cell receptor (beta chain) was documented in a study of T cell responses to AZD1222 COVID-19 vaccine. Study-wide points: Possibly, clonal diversity was underestimated; donors were largely white British and included more females.

Concerning this clone itself: The target antigen is unknown.

Trimming at V came to 0 bases and at J to 5 bases, leaving 7 bases not matched to a gene. Per the germline V gene, CDR1 is MGHRA and CDR2 is YSYEKL. The CDR3 consists of 16 residues. TCRdb's copy holds only in-frame clones and misses some; the assay was immunoSEQ multiplex PCR. The sample consists of 150,000 to 200,000 clones, over 80% of them appearing once. The V and J genes are TRBV4-1 and TRBJ2-1; 7 bases agree with TRBD2. The material sequenced was peripheral blood, taken on day 0 of AZD1222 vaccination. This clonotype originated in an adult in good health. The CDR3 DNA reads TGCGCCAGCAGCCAAGATAATGCGGGAGAGGACAATGAGCAGTTCTTC. Its translation: CASSQDNAGEDNEQFF.